This T cell receptor (beta chain) was recorded in a study of vaccination effects on CD4 cells after COVID-19 (dated by TCRdb to between 2022 and 2023). Broadly, across the study: Each participant got two doses of an mRNA SARS-CoV-2 vaccine, either BNT162b2 or mRNA-1273. The study compared SARS-CoV-2 spike-specific CD4+ TCR repertoires before and after mRNA vaccination in COVID-19 convalescent patients and infection-naive vaccine recipients. Altogether, roughly 10 COVID-19 convalescent patients and a few SARS-CoV-2-naive healthy vaccine recipients made up the full study. In the study, cultures from other donors were sequenced using the Oncomine TCR Beta short-read assay on an Illumina iSeq 100. Study-wide conclusions, independent of this receptor: Only a small number of convalescent patients were included, and no early post-infection timepoints were available, which limited the study. In healthy vaccine recipients, vaccine-induced clones were almost all SARS-CoV-2 mono-reactive, with only 1 of 255 being cross-reactive with common cold coronaviruses. Marked clonal contraction was observed in both infection-induced and vaccine-induced clones at late post-vaccination timepoints, consistent with waning T cell responses.

Note on this clone: Its binding antigen is unknown. No clone much larger than this one lies a single base away; base qualities are absent.

The method behind the library was the immunoSEQ multiplex PCR assay. TCR beta CDR3 sequencing was performed on DNA from the cultured, isolated CD4+ T cells. As for the authors' bioinformatics: The analysis removed non-productive TCR sequences, trimmed reads to the CDR3 region, and retained only CDR3s that were 7 or more amino acids long. The MANAFEST web app was used to pick out antigen-specific clonotypes by comparing their expansion in peptide wells with that in reference cultures. For clones to be considered positive, expansion at FDR<0.05 versus reference and all other wells, an odds ratio above 5, and a frequency above 0.1% in two replicate wells were required. A clonotype was defined as cross-reactive if the clonotype was significantly expanded both in SARS-CoV-2 spike wells and in at least one common cold coronavirus spike condition. Levenshtein distance calculated with the stringdist R package was used to assess CDR3 similarity, and unrooted trees were constructed with ape in R 3.6.1. Held by TCRdb, this immuneACCESS table contains in-frame sequences only and omits some clones. Under half of the omission traces to an unresolved V gene where checked; the cause of the rest is unknown. The V and J calls and clone size come from that table; D and trimming were worked out from the DNA. The sample table shows fewer than 25,000 clones, and over 70% are seen once. The top ten hold over 9.5% of the sample.

In the ViraFEST assay, PBMC were stimulated with viral peptide pools, and TCR sequencing was then used to find antigen-specific CD4+ T cell clonotypes based on their expansion. After roughly 11 days of culture, CD4+ T cells were isolated with the EasySep CD4+ T cell isolation kit. Negative nucleocapsid antibody results before and after vaccination confirmed that the healthy vaccine recipients had no prior SARS-CoV-2 infection. About 2.1 million PBMC per well were cultured with approximately 10 ug/ml peptides in IMDM containing around 4.6% human AB serum, about 9.6 IU/ml IL-2 and gentamicin. On days 3 and 7, half of the culture medium was replaced with fresh IL-2-containing medium. Each peptide stimulation condition was cultured in triplicate wells unless otherwise noted. Using Ficoll-Paque Plus gradient centrifugation, PBMC were separated from whole blood and then either used fresh or cryopreserved at -140C. The spike proteins of SARS-CoV-2 and of the common cold coronaviruses HCoV-NL63, HCoV-OC43 and HCoV-229E were spanned by overlapping peptide pools. The QIAamp micro DNA kit was used to extract genomic DNA from the cultured CD4+ T cells.

Spanning cysteine to phenylalanine, the CDR3 consists of 14 amino acids. The retained sequence is limited to the CDR3, 42 bases, with the frame set at the first base. Trimming at the junction amounts to 6 bases on V and 5 bases on J, and the germline ends lie 16 bases apart. The germline V gene supplies CDR1 MNHEY and CDR2 SVGAGI. The chain is encoded by TRBV6-5 joined to TRBJ1-2; the D gene is perhaps TRBD1, from 6 matching bases. The clonotype was recovered from a human donor who received a COVID-19 vaccine. Sequences were derived from CD4+ T cells from PBMCs cultured with HCoV-229E spike peptides, sampled before COVID-19 vaccination. The cell subset or site label, read with the paper, signifies: HCoV-229E spike overlapping peptide pool stimulation. The nucleotide sequence reads TGTGCCAGCAGGCGCGTGGGGGGCAGGTATGGCTACACCTTC. Translation gives CASRRVGGRYGYTF.